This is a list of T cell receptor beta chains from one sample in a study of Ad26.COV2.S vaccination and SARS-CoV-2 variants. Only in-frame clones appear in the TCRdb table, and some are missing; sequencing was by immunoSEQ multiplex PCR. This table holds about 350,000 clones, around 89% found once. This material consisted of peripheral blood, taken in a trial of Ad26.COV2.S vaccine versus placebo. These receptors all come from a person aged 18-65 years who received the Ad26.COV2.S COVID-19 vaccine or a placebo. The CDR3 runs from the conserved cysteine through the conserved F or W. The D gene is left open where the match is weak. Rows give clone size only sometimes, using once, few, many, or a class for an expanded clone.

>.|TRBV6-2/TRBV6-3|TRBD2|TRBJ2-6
TGTGCCAGCAGTGCCCGACTAGCGGGAGGGCTAGTGGGTGGGGCCAACGTCCTGACTTTC
CASSARLAGGLVGGANVLTF
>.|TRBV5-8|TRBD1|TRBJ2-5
TGTGCCAGCAGCTCAGGACAGGGCCGGTACCAAGAGACCCAGTACTTC
CASSSGQGRYQETQYF
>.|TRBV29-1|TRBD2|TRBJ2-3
TGCAGCGTTGAACTCGGGACTAGCGGTCGCACAGATACGCAGTATTTT
CSVELGTSGRTDTQYF
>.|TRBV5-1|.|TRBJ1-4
TGCGCCAGCAGCTTGGAGGGCCCTAGGGCCACTAATGAAAAACTGTTTTTT
CASSLEGPRATNEKLFF
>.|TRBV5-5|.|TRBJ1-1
TGTGCCAGCAGCTTGGAACTGGGGGCGAGGTATGAAGCTTTCTTT
CASSLELGARYEAFF
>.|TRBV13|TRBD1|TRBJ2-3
TGTGCCAGCAGTCTCCGGGACAGGGGTGATACGCAGTATTTT
CASSLRDRGDTQYF
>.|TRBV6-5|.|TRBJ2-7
TGTGCCAGCAGTCTACAGGGCCCCTACGAGCAGTACTTC
CASSLQGPYEQYF
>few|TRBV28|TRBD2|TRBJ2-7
TGTGCCAGCATAGCGGGAGGGTCCCTAGTGAATTCCTACGAGCAGTACTTC
CASIAGGSLVNSYEQYF
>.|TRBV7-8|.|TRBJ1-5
TGTGCCAGCAGCTCCGCCGAGGGGGGTTTCCGCAATCAGCCCCAGCATTTT
CASSSAEGGFRNQPQHF
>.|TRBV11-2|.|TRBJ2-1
TGTGCCAGCAGCTCCGGACCACAGGGGAGGGAGTTCTTC
CASSSGPQGREFF
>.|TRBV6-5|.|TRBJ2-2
TGTGCCAGCAGTTTCGAAACAGGAGCCGGGGAGCTGTTTTTT
CASSFETGAGELFF
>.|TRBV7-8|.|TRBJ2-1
TGTGCCAGCAGCTCCACTAGTTTCGACAATGAGCAGTTCTTC
CASSSTSFDNEQFF
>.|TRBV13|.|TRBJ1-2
TGTGCCAGCAGCCGCCGACGGGTCGCGAACTATGATGGCTACACCTTC
CASSRRRVANYDGYTF
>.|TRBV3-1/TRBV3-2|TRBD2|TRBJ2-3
TGTGCCAGCAGCCAAGGGACTAGCGGGCCAGATACGCAGTATTTT
CASSQGTSGPDTQYF
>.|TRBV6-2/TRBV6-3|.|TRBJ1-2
TGTGCCAGCAGTCGCGCAGGGGCGCCCCATGGCTACACCTTC
CASSRAGAPHGYTF
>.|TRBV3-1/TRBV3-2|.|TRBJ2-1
TGTGCCAGCAGCCTGTCGGGCTCCTACAATGAGCAGTTCTTC
CASSLSGSYNEQFF
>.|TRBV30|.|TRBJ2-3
TGTGCCTGTACTCCCACCCGTGGGACTTACACAGATACGCAGTATTTT
CACTPTRGTYTDTQYF
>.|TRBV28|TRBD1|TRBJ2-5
TGTGCCAGCAGTCTTTCCGGGACAGCTCAAGAGACCCAGTACTTC
CASSLSGTAQETQYF
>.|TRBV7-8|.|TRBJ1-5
TGTGCCAGCAGCTTTTTTAGGGATCAGCCCCAGCATTTT
CASSFFRDQPQHF
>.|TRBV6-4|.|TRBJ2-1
TGTGCCAGCAGTGACTCGATTCGGGCCTCCTACAATGAGCAGTTCTTC
CASSDSIRASYNEQFF
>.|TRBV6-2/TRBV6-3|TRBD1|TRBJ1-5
TGTGCCAGCAGCCCTGGACAGGGGACGGGCTATCAGCCCCAGCATTTT
CASSPGQGTGYQPQHF
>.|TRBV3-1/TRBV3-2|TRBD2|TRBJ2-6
TGTGCCCGCCGGGGGGGGAATTCTGGGGCCAACGTCCTGACTTTC
CARRGGNSGANVLTF
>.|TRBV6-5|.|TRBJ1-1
TGTGCCAGCACCCGGTCGAACACTGAAGCTTTCTTT
CASTRSNTEAFF
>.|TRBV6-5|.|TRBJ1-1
TGTGCCAGCAGTTACAGCAGGGCCCTGAACACTGAAGCTTTCTTT
CASSYSRALNTEAFF
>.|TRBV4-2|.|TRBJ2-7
TGTGCCAGCAGCCAAGATATGGCAGTCGGATACGAGCAGTACTTC
CASSQDMAVGYEQYF
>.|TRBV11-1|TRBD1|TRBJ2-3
TGTGCCAGCAGCGGACGACAGGGGCGAGTCACAGATACGCAGTATTTT
CASSGRQGRVTDTQYF
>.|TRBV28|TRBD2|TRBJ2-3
TGTGCCAGTTTTTCTAGGACTAGCGCTACAGATACGCAGTATTTT
CASFSRTSATDTQYF
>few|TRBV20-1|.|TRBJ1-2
TGCAGTGCTATGGAGGAATTGTTAACCTTC
CSAMEELLTF
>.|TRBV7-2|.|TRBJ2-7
TGTGCCAGCAGCCCCCCGGCCGGGTACGAGCAGTACTTC
CASSPPAGYEQYF
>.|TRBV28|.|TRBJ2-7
TGTGCCAGCAGGGAGGTGGGAGGGGGCGAGCAGTACTTC
CASREVGGGEQYF
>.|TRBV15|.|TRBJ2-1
TGTGCCACCAGCAGAGGAGGCGGAGGGAGGAAAGATGAGCAGTTCTTC
CATSRGGGGRKDEQFF
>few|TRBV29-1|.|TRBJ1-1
TGCAGCGTTGAAGAGGATAACACTGAAGCTTTCTTT
CSVEEDNTEAFF
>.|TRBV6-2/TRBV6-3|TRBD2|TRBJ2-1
TGTGCCAGCAGTACCGGGACTAGCGGGAGAGATGAGCAGTTCTTC
CASSTGTSGRDEQFF
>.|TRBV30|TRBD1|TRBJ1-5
TGTGCCTGGACCCCAAGGGGGCAAATCAATCAGCCCCAGCATTTT
CAWTPRGQINQPQHF
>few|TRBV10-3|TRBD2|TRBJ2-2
TGTGCCATCAGTGACGTAGCGGGGGGGGACACCGGGGAGCTGTTTTTT
CAISDVAGGDTGELFF
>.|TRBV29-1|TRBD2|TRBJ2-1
TGCAGCGCTCTTAGCGGGGGATCCTACAATGAGCAGTTCTTC
CSALSGGSYNEQFF
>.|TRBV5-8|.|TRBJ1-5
TGTGCCAGCAGCTTGGTGGGGTCCAACAATCAGCCCCAGCATTTT
CASSLVGSNNQPQHF
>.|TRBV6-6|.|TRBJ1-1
TGTGCCAGCAGTTACTCTGGCCGAACGAACACTGAAGCTTTCTTT
CASSYSGRTNTEAFF
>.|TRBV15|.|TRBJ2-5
TGTGCCACCAGTCCGGGGCCGCAAGAGACCCAGTACTTC
CATSPGPQETQYF
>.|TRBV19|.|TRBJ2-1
TGTGCCAGTAGTATAGATTCGGTGGACTCCTACAATGAGCAGTTCTTC
CASSIDSVDSYNEQFF
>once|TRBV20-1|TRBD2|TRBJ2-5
TGCAGTGCTAGTGGTAGCGGGAGAGTCTACCAAGAGACCCAGTACTTC
CSASGSGRVYQETQYF
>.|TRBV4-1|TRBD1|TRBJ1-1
TGCGCCAGCAGCCAAGGCGGGACAGGGAACACTGAAGCTTTCTTT
CASSQGGTGNTEAFF
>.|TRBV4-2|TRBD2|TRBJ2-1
TGTGCCAGCAGCCAAGATTTATTAGCGGGAAGTTCCTACAATGAGCAGTTCTTC
CASSQDLLAGSSYNEQFF
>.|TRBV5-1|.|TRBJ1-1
TGCGCCAGCAGCTTGGAGGGTGAAATGAACACTGAAGCTTTCTTT
CASSLEGEMNTEAFF
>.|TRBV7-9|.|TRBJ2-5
TGTGCCAGCAGCTTAAGTTCGCTAGCATTGGAGACCCAGTACTTC
CASSLSSLALETQYF
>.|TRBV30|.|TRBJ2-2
TGTGCCTGGAGTGTGGGGCCCGGGGAGCTGTTTTTT
CAWSVGPGELFF
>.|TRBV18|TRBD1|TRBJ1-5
TGTGCCAGCTCCCGACTTCCGGGACAGGGAGATCAGCCCCAGCATTTT
CASSRLPGQGDQPQHF
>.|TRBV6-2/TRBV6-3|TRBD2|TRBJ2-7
TGTGCCAGCAGCCGGACTAGCGGATTCTACGAGCAGTACTTC
CASSRTSGFYEQYF
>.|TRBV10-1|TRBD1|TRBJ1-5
TGCGCCAGTGAAGGGGGCGGGCAGCCCCAGCATTTT
CASEGGGQPQHF